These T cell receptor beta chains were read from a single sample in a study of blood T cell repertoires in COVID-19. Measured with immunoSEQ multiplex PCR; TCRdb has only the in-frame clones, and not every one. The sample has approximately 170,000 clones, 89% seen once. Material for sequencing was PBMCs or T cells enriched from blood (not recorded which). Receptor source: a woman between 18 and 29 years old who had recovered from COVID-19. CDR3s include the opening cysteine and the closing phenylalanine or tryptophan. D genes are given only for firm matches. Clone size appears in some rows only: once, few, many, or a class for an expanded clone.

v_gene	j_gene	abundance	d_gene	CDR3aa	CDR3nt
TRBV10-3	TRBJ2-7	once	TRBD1	CAIRDSSYEQYF	TGTGCCATCCGGGACAGCTCCTACGAGCAGTACTTC
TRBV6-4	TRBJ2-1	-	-	CASSARFNGGEQFF	TGTGCCAGCAGTGCCCGCTTTAATGGGGGGGAGCAGTTCTTC
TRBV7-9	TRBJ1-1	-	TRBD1	CASTIPRGRVTEAFF	TGTGCCAGCACCATTCCCAGGGGGCGGGTCACTGAAGCTTTCTTT
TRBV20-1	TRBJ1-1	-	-	CSAPGYSEAFF	TGCAGTGCGCCAGGGTACAGTGAAGCTTTCTTT
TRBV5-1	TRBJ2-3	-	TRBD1	CASSFTGGEDTQYF	TGCGCCAGCAGCTTTACAGGGGGCGAAGATACGCAGTATTTT
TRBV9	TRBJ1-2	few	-	CASGTPGTQGSGGYTF	TGTGCCAGCGGTACTCCCGGGACTCAAGGTTCGGGGGGCTACACCTTC
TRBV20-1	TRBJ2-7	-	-	CSASISAVHEQYF	TGCAGTGCTAGTATTAGCGCGGTCCACGAGCAGTACTTC
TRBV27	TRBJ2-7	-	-	CANTGQGPTYYEQYF	TGTGCCAACACCGGGCAGGGTCCAACCTACTACGAGCAGTACTTC
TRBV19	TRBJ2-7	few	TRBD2	CASSIISGSSYEQYF	TGTGCCAGTAGTATTATCAGCGGGAGCTCCTACGAGCAGTACTTC
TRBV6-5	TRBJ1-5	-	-	CASQGREGQPQHF	TGTGCCAGCCAAGGCAGGGAGGGTCAGCCCCAGCATTTT
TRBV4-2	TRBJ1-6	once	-	CASSHTLGGSSPLHF	TGTGCCAGCAGCCATACACTCGGGGGGAGTTCACCCCTCCACTTT
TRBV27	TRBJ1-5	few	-	CASSLSLSDQPQHF	TGTGCCAGCAGTTTATCCCTTAGCGATCAGCCCCAGCATTTT
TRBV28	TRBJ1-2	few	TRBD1	CASSMGQTYGYTF	TGTGCCAGCAGTATGGGACAGACCTATGGCTACACCTTC
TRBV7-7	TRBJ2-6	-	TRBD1	CASATGPFRGANVLTF	TGTGCTTCGGCGACAGGGCCCTTCCGAGGGGCCAACGTCCTGACTTTC
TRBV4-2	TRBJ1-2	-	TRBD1	CASSPGGDRVLGYTF	TGTGCCAGCAGCCCCGGGGGGGACAGGGTCCTAGGCTACACCTTC
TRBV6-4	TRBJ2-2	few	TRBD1	CASSPGTGNTGELFF	TGTGCCAGCAGTCCCGGGACAGGAAACACCGGGGAGCTGTTTTTT
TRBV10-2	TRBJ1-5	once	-	CASSHRETNQPQHF	TGCGCCAGCAGCCACAGGGAAACGAATCAGCCCCAGCATTTT
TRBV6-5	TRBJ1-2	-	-	CASSYAPPDFNYGYTF	TGTGCCAGCAGTTACGCCCCCCCGGACTTTAACTATGGCTACACCTTC
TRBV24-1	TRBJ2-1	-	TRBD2	CATSDFGTSGSDEQFF	TGTGCCACCAGTGATTTCGGGACTAGCGGGAGTGATGAGCAGTTCTTC
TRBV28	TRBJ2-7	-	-	CASSLLFRDEQYF	TGTGCCAGCAGTTTACTCTTCAGGGACGAGCAGTACTTC
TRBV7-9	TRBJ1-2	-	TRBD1	CASSSPGTGGARGYTF	TGTGCCAGCAGCTCTCCCGGGACAGGGGGCGCGAGGGGCTACACCTTC
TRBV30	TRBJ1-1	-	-	CAWCRVNTEAFF	TGTGCCTGGTGCAGGGTAAACACTGAAGCTTTCTTT
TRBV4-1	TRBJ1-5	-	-	CASSQVGTIGQPQHF	TGCGCCAGCAGCCAAGTTGGGACTATAGGGCAGCCCCAGCATTTT
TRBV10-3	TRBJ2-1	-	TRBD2	CAISETLFRAGESYNEQFF	TGTGCCATCAGTGAGACCTTATTTAGGGCGGGAGAGTCCTACAATGAGCAGTTCTTC
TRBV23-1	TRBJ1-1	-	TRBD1	CASSPETGGTEAFF	TGCGCCAGCAGCCCTGAGACAGGGGGTACTGAAGCTTTCTTT
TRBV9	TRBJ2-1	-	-	CASSSGVYNEQFF	TGTGCCAGCAGCTCAGGGGTCTACAATGAGCAGTTCTTC
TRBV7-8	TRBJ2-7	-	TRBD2	CASSFELAGGPYEQYF	TGTGCCAGCAGCTTCGAACTAGCGGGAGGTCCCTACGAGCAGTACTTC
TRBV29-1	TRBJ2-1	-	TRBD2	CSVVRRELYNEQFF	TGCAGCGTTGTAAGGCGGGAGCTGTACAATGAGCAGTTCTTC
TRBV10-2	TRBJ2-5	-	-	CASSGGWETQYF	TGCGCCAGCAGTGGCGGGTGGGAGACCCAGTACTTC
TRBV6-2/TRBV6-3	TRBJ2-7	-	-	CASSYTGSSYEQYF	TGTGCCAGCAGTTACACAGGGAGCTCCTACGAGCAGTACTTC
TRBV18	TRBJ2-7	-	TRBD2	CASSPTSASSYEQYF	TGTGCCAGCTCACCCACTAGCGCGAGCTCCTACGAGCAGTACTTC
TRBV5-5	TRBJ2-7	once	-	CASSLWGAEQYF	TGTGCCAGCAGCTTGTGGGGCGCCGAGCAGTACTTC
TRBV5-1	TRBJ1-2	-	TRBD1	CASSVGFRGQEGYTF	TGCGCCAGCAGCGTGGGTTTCAGGGGGCAAGAAGGCTACACCTTC
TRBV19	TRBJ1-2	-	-	CASSDRPLDGYTF	TGTGCCAGTAGTGACAGGCCCCTCGATGGCTACACCTTC
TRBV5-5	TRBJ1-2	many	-	CASSPPRAYGYTF	TGTGCCAGCAGCCCGCCCAGGGCCTATGGCTACACCTTC
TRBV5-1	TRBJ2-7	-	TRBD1	CASSLWTGPYEQYF	TGCGCCAGCAGCTTATGGACAGGGCCCTACGAGCAGTACTTC
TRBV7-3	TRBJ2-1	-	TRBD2	CASSPTSGKWFNEQFF	TGTGCCAGCAGCCCCACTAGCGGGAAGTGGTTCAATGAGCAGTTCTTC
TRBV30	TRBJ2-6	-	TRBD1	CAFPGQYSGSGANVLTF	TGTGCCTTCCCGGGACAGTATTCTGGCTCTGGGGCCAACGTCCTGACTTTC
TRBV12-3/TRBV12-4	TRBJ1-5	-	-	CAIGGYSNQPQHF	TGTGCCATCGGGGGATATAGCAATCAGCCCCAGCATTTT